This note documents a single T cell receptor beta chain sequence. Exclusion applied to patients with autoimmune disease history or systemic immunosuppression. Using immunoSEQ multiplex PCR, the repertoire was profiled, and TCRdb retains in-frame clones only, with some absent. The profile shows tens of thousands of clones, approximately 90% of them singletons. The data are from a study of OX40 agonist ivuxolimab in advanced cancers. V lost 1 base and J lost 6, with 12 bases in between. The length of the CDR3 is 15 residues. Germline CDR1 is LGHNA and CDR2 is YSLEER. This specimen consisted of CD4+ or CD8+ T cells sorted from blood, obtained in a trial of the OX40 agonist ivuxolimab. The source is an adult with an advanced solid tumor such as melanoma, head and neck, liver or kidney cancer. The chain uses TRBV4-3 and TRBJ2-2, with D possibly TRBD1 on 6 matching bases. The CDR3 DNA reads TGCGCCAGCAGCCAAGCAGGGGTTTCTGCCGGGGAGCTGTTTTTT. Protein: CASSQAGVSAGELFF.